These 2 T cell receptor beta chains were all obtained from the same sample, sequenced in a study of T cell repertoires in cytomegalovirus infection. No antigen is known for these receptors. TCRdb re-derived calls from the reads in MiXCR, one entry per CDR3 protein. The sample includes about 310,000 distinct CDR3 sequences, approximately 25% of them seen just once. Source: cultured PBMCs, taken from culture after CMV antigen stimulation. The receptors stem from a human donor in good health (CMV status not recorded). Some clones in this sample may be carry-over from other donors' samples.

This sequence joins TRBV5-6 and TRBJ2-7; 7 bases are a match to TRBD2. Germline CDR1 is SGHDT and CDR2 is YYEEEE. The CDR3 covers 11 residues. CDR3 sequence: CASSYCAGRGV. The DNA of the CDR3 is TGTGCCAGCAGCTACTGCGCAGGGCGGGGGGTC.

The chain carries TRBV15 and TRBJ2-6, with 11 positions matching TRBD1. The CDR3 consists of 19 residues. From germline, CDR1 is LNHNV and CDR2 YYDKDF (reference sequence). V shed 5 bases, J shed 0 bases, and the junction held 9 bases outside the gene matches. The DNA for the CDR3 is TGTGCCACCAGCGTAGGCCGGGGACAGGGGGTCTCTGGGGCCAACGTCCTGACTTTC. Translating it yields CATSVGRGQGVSGANVLTF.